This is a list of T cell receptor beta chains from one sample in a study of molecular identifiers for immune sequencing clone quantification. TCRdb re-called the PCR reads with MiXCR, one entry per CDR3 protein. The table has about 510,000 distinct CDR3 sequences, around 25% seen once. Source material: naive CD8+ T cells from blood, with Jurkat cell RNA spiked in. The receptors originated from a human donor in good health. Some libraries in this study had Jurkat cell RNA spiked in. Both conserved end residues are trimmed from each CDR3. The order of the fields is J gene, CDR3 length, V gene, CDR3 protein.

j_gene: TRBJ2-3
len: 13
v_gene: TRBV2
CDR3aa: ASSDVGSIADTQY

j_gene: TRBJ2-3
len: 15
v_gene: TRBV4-3
CDR3aa: ASSHSSGSLSTGTQY

j_gene: TRBJ2-1
len: 9
v_gene: TRBV30
CDR3aa: AWSVPGEQF

j_gene: TRBJ2-1
len: 15
v_gene: TRBV3-1
CDR3aa: ASSQDGPTGSYNEQF

j_gene: TRBJ2-7
len: 11
v_gene: TRBV20-1
CDR3aa: SAGIAGLIEQY

j_gene: TRBJ1-1
len: 12
v_gene: TRBV14
CDR3aa: ASSQESRRTEAF

j_gene: TRBJ2-7
len: 11
v_gene: TRBV4-3
CDR3aa: ASSQGMGVEQH

j_gene: TRBJ2-3
len: 13
v_gene: TRBV19
CDR3aa: ASSIGQGFTDTQY

j_gene: TRBJ2-4
len: 13
v_gene: TRBV6-5
CDR3aa: ASKLEEGTKNIQY

j_gene: TRBJ2-3
len: 19
v_gene: TRBV4-1
CDR3aa: ASSQERSYSGEHYLSDTQY

j_gene: TRBJ2-7
len: 14
v_gene: TRBV27
CDR3aa: ASSSSTGGVFNEQY

j_gene: TRBJ1-3
len: 14
v_gene: TRBV9
CDR3aa: ASSALTGSSGNTIY

j_gene: TRBJ2-1
len: 13
v_gene: TRBV7-9
CDR3aa: ASSSLAGGANEQF

j_gene: TRBJ2-1
len: 13
v_gene: TRBV19
CDR3aa: ASSIRPVSYNEQF

j_gene: TRBJ1-1
len: 11
v_gene: TRBV14
CDR3aa: ASSPWDVTEAF

j_gene: TRBJ2-3
len: 11
v_gene: TRBV6-6
CDR3aa: ASSYYLGDTQY

j_gene: TRBJ2-3
len: 10
v_gene: TRBV11-2
CDR3aa: ASRALTDTQY

j_gene: TRBJ2-7
len: 12
v_gene: TRBV2
CDR3aa: ASSDSPGNYEQY

j_gene: TRBJ2-3
len: 13
v_gene: TRBV27
CDR3aa: ASSWVQGATDTQY

j_gene: TRBJ1-1
len: 11
v_gene: TRBV13
CDR3aa: ASSSQVGYEAF

j_gene: TRBJ2-1
len: 14
v_gene: TRBV20-1
CDR3aa: SARARQGESYNEQF

j_gene: TRBJ2-1
len: 11
v_gene: TRBV7-6
CDR3aa: ASSLANYNEQF

j_gene: TRBJ2-6
len: 11
v_gene: TRBV27
CDR3aa: ASSFPGANVLT

j_gene: TRBJ2-3
len: 13
v_gene: TRBV2
CDR3aa: ASRGTGLSTDTQY

j_gene: TRBJ2-7
len: 10
v_gene: TRBV5-4
CDR3aa: ASSFGTYEQY

j_gene: TRBJ1-4
len: 13
v_gene: TRBV28
CDR3aa: TSINHGQFNEKLF

j_gene: TRBJ2-7
len: 13
v_gene: TRBV20-1
CDR3aa: SATAGTGDPYEQY

j_gene: TRBJ2-3
len: 13
v_gene: TRBV13
CDR3aa: ASSLAEIITDTQY

j_gene: TRBJ2-7
len: 13
v_gene: TRBV15
CDR3aa: ATSRDQTSNYEQY

j_gene: TRBJ1-1
len: 12
v_gene: TRBV9
CDR3aa: ASSPGTANTEAF

j_gene: TRBJ2-7
len: 16
v_gene: TRBV27
CDR3aa: ASSSNPWRGNISYEQY

j_gene: TRBJ2-3
len: 15
v_gene: TRBV15
CDR3aa: ATSSGTSGRPTDTQY

j_gene: TRBJ2-3
len: 14
v_gene: TRBV10-3
CDR3aa: AISESTTSSTDTRY

j_gene: TRBJ2-7
len: 10
v_gene: TRBV7-9
CDR3aa: ASSLVRDERY

j_gene: TRBJ1-6
len: 12
v_gene: TRBV7-9
CDR3aa: ASSLHEISSPLH

j_gene: TRBJ2-7
len: 12
v_gene: TRBV4-2
CDR3aa: ASSPGDTDYEQC

j_gene: TRBJ1-4
len: 12
v_gene: TRBV18
CDR3aa: ASSPGSSNEKLF

j_gene: TRBJ2-1
len: 13
v_gene: TRBV5-1
CDR3aa: ASSLGASGGNEQF

j_gene: TRBJ2-5
len: 11
v_gene: TRBV7-9
CDR3aa: ASTTGFEETQY

j_gene: TRBJ2-7
len: 11
v_gene: TRBV4-3
CDR3aa: ASSPWRGYEQY

j_gene: TRBJ1-4
len: 13
v_gene: TRBV12-3/TRBV12-4
CDR3aa: ASSSNRVTNEKLF

j_gene: TRBJ1-5
len: 11
v_gene: TRBV2
CDR3aa: ASSDGYNQPQH

j_gene: TRBJ2-7
len: 11
v_gene: TRBV12-3/TRBV12-4
CDR3aa: ASKAGGGYEQY

j_gene: TRBJ2-7
len: 13
v_gene: TRBV4-3
CDR3aa: ASSQFVVTSYEQY

j_gene: TRBJ2-7
len: 11
v_gene: TRBV20-1
CDR3aa: SSDSNNSYEQY